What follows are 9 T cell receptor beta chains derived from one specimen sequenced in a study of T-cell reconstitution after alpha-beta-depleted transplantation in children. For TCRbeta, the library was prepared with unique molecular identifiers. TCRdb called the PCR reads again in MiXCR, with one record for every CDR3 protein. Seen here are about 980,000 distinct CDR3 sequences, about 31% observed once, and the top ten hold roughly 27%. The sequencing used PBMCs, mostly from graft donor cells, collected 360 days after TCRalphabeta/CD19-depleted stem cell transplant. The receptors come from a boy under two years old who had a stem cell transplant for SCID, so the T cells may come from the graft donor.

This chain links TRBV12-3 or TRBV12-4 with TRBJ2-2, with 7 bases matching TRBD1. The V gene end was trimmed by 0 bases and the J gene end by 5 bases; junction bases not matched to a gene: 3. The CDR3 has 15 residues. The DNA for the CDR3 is TGTGCCAGCAGTTTAGCAGGGGGCAAGACCGGGGAGCTGTTTTTT. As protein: CASSLAGGKTGELFF.

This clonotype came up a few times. The CDR3 DNA sequence: TGCGCCAGCAGCCCCCGGGAGGCCTGGCCCTACAATGAGCAGTTCTTC. Amino acids: CASSPREAWPYNEQFF. This chain connects TRBV5-1 to TRBJ2-1; 7 nucleotides align to TRBD2. The length of the CDR3 is 16 residues. Germline V gene lookup returns CDR1 SGHRS and CDR2 YFSETQ. Unmatched junction bases numbered 9, after V lost 4 bases and J lost 2 bases. The variable domain in full, with the rest retrieved from reference TRBV5-1 and TRBJ2-1, is KAGVTQTPRYLIKTRGQQVTLSCSPISGHRSVSWYQQTPGQGLQFLFEYFSETQRNKGNFPGRFSGRQFSNSRSEMNVSTLELGDSALYLCASSPREAWPYNEQFFGPGTRLTVL.

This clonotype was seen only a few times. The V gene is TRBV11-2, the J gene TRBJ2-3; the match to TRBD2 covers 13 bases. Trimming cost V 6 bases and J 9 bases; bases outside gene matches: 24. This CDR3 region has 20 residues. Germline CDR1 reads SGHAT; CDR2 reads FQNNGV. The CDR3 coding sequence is TGTGCCAGCAGTCGAAAAGTGGGACTAGCGGGGTCGCTGCCGCAGGGGACGCAGTATTTT. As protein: CASSRKVGLAGSLPQGTQYF. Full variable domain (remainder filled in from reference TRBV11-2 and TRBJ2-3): EAGVAQSPRYKIIEKRQSVAFWCNPISGHATLYWYQQILGQGPKLLIQFQNNGVVDDSQLPKDRFSAERLKGVDSTLKIQPAKLEDSAVYLCASSRKVGLAGSLPQGTQYFGPGTRLTVL.

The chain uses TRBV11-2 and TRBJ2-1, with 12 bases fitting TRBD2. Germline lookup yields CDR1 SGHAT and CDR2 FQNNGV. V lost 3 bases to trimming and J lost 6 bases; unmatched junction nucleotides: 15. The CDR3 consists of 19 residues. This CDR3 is CASSFLMPRLAGVGNEQFF. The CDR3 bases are TGTGCCAGCAGCTTTCTCATGCCACGACTAGCGGGGGTCGGCAATGAGCAGTTCTTC. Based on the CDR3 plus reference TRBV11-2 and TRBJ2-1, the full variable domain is EAGVAQSPRYKIIEKRQSVAFWCNPISGHATLYWYQQILGQGPKLLIQFQNNGVVDDSQLPKDRFSAERLKGVDSTLKIQPAKLEDSAVYLCASSFLMPRLAGVGNEQFFGPGTRLTVL.

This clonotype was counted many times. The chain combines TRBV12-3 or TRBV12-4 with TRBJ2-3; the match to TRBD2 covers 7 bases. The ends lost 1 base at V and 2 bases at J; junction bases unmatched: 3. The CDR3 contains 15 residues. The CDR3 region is CASSLEAGVTDTQYF. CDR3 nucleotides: TGTGCCAGCAGTTTAGAGGCGGGGGTCACAGATACGCAGTATTTT.

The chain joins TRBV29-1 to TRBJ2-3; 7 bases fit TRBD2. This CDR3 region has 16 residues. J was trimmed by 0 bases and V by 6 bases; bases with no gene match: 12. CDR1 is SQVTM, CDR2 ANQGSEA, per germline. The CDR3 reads CSVLPQLAPSTDTQYF. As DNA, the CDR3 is TGCAGCGTACTCCCTCAACTAGCGCCGAGCACAGATACGCAGTATTTT.

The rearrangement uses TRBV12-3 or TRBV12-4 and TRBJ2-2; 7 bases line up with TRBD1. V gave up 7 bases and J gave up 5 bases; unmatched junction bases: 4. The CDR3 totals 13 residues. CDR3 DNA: TGTGCCAGCACCTTGGACAGGACCGGGGAGCTGTTTTTT. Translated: CASTLDRTGELFF.

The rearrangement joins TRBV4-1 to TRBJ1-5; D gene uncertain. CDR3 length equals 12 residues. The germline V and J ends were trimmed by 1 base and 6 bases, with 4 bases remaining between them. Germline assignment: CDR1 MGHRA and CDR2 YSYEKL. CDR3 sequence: CASSQGFQPQHF. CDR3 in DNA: TGCGCCAGCAGCCAAGGGTTTCAGCCCCAGCATTTT.

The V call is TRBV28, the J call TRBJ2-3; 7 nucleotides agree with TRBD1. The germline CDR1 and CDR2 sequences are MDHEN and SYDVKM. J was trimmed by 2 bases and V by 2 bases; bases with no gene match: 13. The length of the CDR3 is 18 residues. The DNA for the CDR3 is TGTGCCAGCAGTTTAGAGGCAAACAGGGGCGATCTCACAGATACGCAGTATTTT. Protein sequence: CASSLEANRGDLTDTQYF.